Reported below is one TCR beta chain. The data derive from a study of blood T cell repertoires in COVID-19. V lost 0 bases and J lost 3, with 9 bases in between. Looked up from germline, CDR1 is KGHDR and CDR2 is SFDVKD. This CDR3 spans 15 amino acids. Authors' processing steps: Reference gene primer amplification gave nucleated cell count estimates. Measured with immunoSEQ multiplex PCR; TCRdb has only the in-frame clones, and not every one. V, J and clone size were drawn from that table, and D and trimming were deduced from the DNA. The profile shows fewer than 110,000 clones, 89% of them singletons.

This receptor was taken from an older woman with acute or convalescent COVID-19. The J gene is TRBJ2-3, the V gene TRBV24-1, with D possibly TRBD1 on 6 matching bases. Sequenced sample: peripheral blood. The DNA of the CDR3 is TGTGCCACCAGTGATTTGCGGCAGGGGACAGATACGCAGTATTTT. Protein product: CATSDLRQGTDTQYF.